This T cell receptor (beta chain) was captured in a study of monozygotic twins with cystic fibrosis. Study findings and constraints: In this small cohort, shared CDR3 numbers showed no association with age, concordance or disease severity. Unrelated CF individuals shared fewer identical clonotypes than monozygotic CF twins. J usage was most co-twin-similar in 8 of 16 pairs, V in 13.

As for this clone: What it recognizes is unknown.

Assay: immunoSEQ multiplex PCR; the TCRdb copy retains only in-frame clones and omits some. The sample lists 25,000 to 40,000 clones, around 96% seen once, with about 0.16% in the top ten. Material: blood. The sequence derives from a girl aged 2-10 years with cystic fibrosis.

CDR3 nucleotide sequence: TGCAGCGTTGGCGGGGGCGACCTTGGAACTGAAGCTTTCTTT. Translation gives CSVGGGDLGTEAFF. The chain employs TRBV29-1 and TRBJ1-1, with a possible D match to TRBD1 (6 bases). Trimming stripped 4 bases from V and 5 bases from J, with 17 bases between. CDR1 is SQVTM and CDR2 is ANQGSEA in the germline V gene. This CDR3 comprises 14 residues.